This T cell receptor (beta chain) was identified during a study of T cells in localized non-small cell lung cancer. There are 14 residues in the CDR3. The germline CDR1 and CDR2 sequences are SGHRS and YFSETQ. V lost 5 bases and J lost 3, with 14 bases in between. Assay used: immunoSEQ multiplex PCR; TCRdb lists only in-frame clones, some missing. In the table there are fewer than 35,000 clones, 87% of which are singletons. The genes are TRBV5-1 and TRBJ1-2; D unresolved. Sequenced material: peripheral blood mononuclear cells, taken before any cancer treatment. The origin of this receptor is a man aged 40-75 years with stage III lung adenocarcinoma. The CDR3 protein is CASRFPGGDYGYTF. The CDR3 DNA sequence: TGCGCCAGCAGGTTCCCGGGCGGTGACTATGGCTACACCTTC.